This T cell receptor beta chain originates from a study of T cell responses to AZD1222 COVID-19 vaccine. General study findings and limits: A mostly white British donor set with more females was recruited, and clonal diversity was possibly underestimated. Among AZD1222 vaccinees, only 5 to 7 were seropositive at baseline. Spike-specific TCRs gained breadth and depth after people received two AZD1222 doses. The reported proportion of spike-specific TCRs targeting unmutated variant regions was nearly half.

Trimming pared 3 bases from V and 1 base from J, leaving 18 bases between. Germline V gives CDR1 SNHLY, CDR2 FYNNEI. This CDR3 is 17 amino acids long. Some clones are missing from TCRdb's copy, which holds only in-frame ones; the method was immunoSEQ multiplex PCR. The sample lists 150,000 to 200,000 clones, 94% occurring once. In regard to this clone: The antigen is not known.

Sequenced here: peripheral blood, sampled 28 days after the second AZD1222 dose. The chain uses TRBV2 and TRBJ2-5, with D maybe TRBD2 (5 bases). The sequence was collected from an adult who received the AZD1222 COVID-19 vaccine. This CDR3 is CASSDDSSDSPQETQYF. For the CDR3, the DNA is TGTGCCAGCAGTGACGATAGTAGCGATTCCCCCCAAGAGACCCAGTACTTC.